Shown below are 20 T cell receptor beta chains from a single sample sequenced in a study of control samples from healthy donors and cancer patients. Here immunoSEQ multiplex PCR was the method, and the copy in TCRdb shows in-frame clones only, minus some. The sample has about 160,000 clones, approximately 94% seen once. Sequencing was done on a sample of blood. Receptors originate from a woman aged 40 to 50 in good health.

The CDR3 sequence is CASSPPPGIYEQYF. The CDR3 DNA reads as TGTGCCAGCTCACCACCGCCAGGAATCTACGAGCAGTACTTC. The V and J genes are TRBV18 and TRBJ2-7, with no clear D. V gave up 0 bases and J gave up 3 bases, with 9 bases separating them. Looked up from germline, CDR1 is KGHSH and CDR2 is LQKENI. The CDR3 is made up of 14 amino acids. The full variable domain, completed using reference TRBV18 and TRBJ2-7, is NAGVMQNPRHLVRRRGQEARLRCSPMKGHSHVYWYRQLPEEGLKFMVYLQKENIIDESGMPKERFSAEFPKEGPSILRIQQVVRGDSAAYFCASSPPPGIYEQYFGPGTRLTVT.

The rearrangement joins TRBV6-6 to TRBJ1-5; the D gene is possibly TRBD1 (5 bases). Looked up from germline, CDR1 is MNHNY and CDR2 is SVGAGI (reference sequence). The CDR3 loop spans 15 amino acids. V lost 4 bases and J 6 bases, leaving 16 bases between the germline ends. CDR3 coding DNA: TGTGCCAGCAGTTCCTCGAGGCAGGGAGGTCAGCCCCAGCATTTT. Encoded protein: CASSSSRQGGQPQHF.

The chain links TRBV18 to TRBJ1-3; no firm D call. There are 15 residues in the CDR3. The germline gives CDR1 KGHSH, CDR2 LQKENI. Trimming cost V 2 bases and J 4 bases, with 12 bases left between them. In DNA form, the CDR3 reads TGTGCCAGCTCACCAAATCCGGAGAACGGAAACACCATATATTTT. This sequence encodes CASSPNPENGNTIYF.

Worth noting for this clone: One junction end disagrees with the germline gene, perhaps due to a read error. The genes are TRBV9 and TRBJ2-4; perhaps TRBD2 as D (6 bases). Germline assignment: CDR1 SGDLS and CDR2 YYNGEE. This CDR3 is built from 13 residues. CDR3 bases: TGTGCCAGCAGCGACCTACTGGGACTCGCGACTAGCTTC. It encodes CASSDLLGLATSF.

The chain uses TRBV5-1 and TRBJ1-6; 8 nucleotides match TRBD1. The CDR3 spans 14 residues. Unmatched junction bases numbered 6, after V lost 4 bases and J lost 9 bases. Looked up from germline, CDR1 is SGHRS and CDR2 is YFSETQ. CDR3 nucleotides: TGCGCCAGCAGCCCAGACAGGGGAGGTTCACCCCTCCACTTT. It specifies CASSPDRGGSPLHF.

J is TRBJ2-2 and V is TRBV3-1 (or the pseudogene TRBV3-2); 10 nucleotides line up with TRBD1. Looked up from germline, CDR1 is LGHDT and CDR2 is YNNKEL (reference sequence). This CDR3 contains 16 residues. Losses at the gene ends were 1 base for V and 4 bases for J; bases not matched to a gene: 3. CDR3 loop: CASSQGQGAVTGELFF. The CDR3 region has the DNA TGTGCCAGCAGCCAAGGACAGGGGGCGGTCACCGGGGAGCTGTTTTTT.

The chain uses TRBV12-3 or TRBV12-4 and TRBJ1-2; the match to TRBD1 covers 7 bases. The V and J ends lost 2 bases and 8 bases, in that order; junction bases with no gene match: 5. The CDR3 has 13 amino acids. The CDR3 spells CASSLLGGGGYTF. The CDR3 DNA sequence: TGTGCCAGCAGTTTATTAGGGGGCGGGGGCTACACCTTC.

The rearrangement links TRBV6-1 to TRBJ2-1; D possibly uses TRBD1 or TRBD2 (5 bases each). The CDR3 runs 15 residues. Germline loops: CDR1 MNHNS, CDR2 SASEGT. V was trimmed by 3 bases and J by 0 bases, leaving 9 bases between them. The CDR3, as DNA: TGTGCCAGCAGTGATGGGGGATTCTCCTACAATGAGCAGTTCTTC. Its translation is CASSDGGFSYNEQFF.

The chain uses TRBV25-1 and TRBJ2-3; 7 bases match TRBD2. Germline trimming cut 2 bases from V and 3 bases from J; bases unmatched to any gene: 5. The CDR3 length is 15 residues. The germline V gene encodes CDR1 MGHDK and CDR2 SYGVNS. CDR3 amino acids: CASSEGAGVTDTQYF. DNA of the CDR3: TGTGCCAGCAGTGAAGGGGCGGGAGTGACAGATACGCAGTATTTT.

The chain has TRBV4-2 and TRBJ1-4; tentative D call: TRBD1 (6 bases). V was shortened by 5 bases and J by 1 base, with 11 bases between the two germline ends. Germline assignment: CDR1 LGHNA and CDR2 YNFKEQ. The CDR3 runs to 15 residues. The CDR3 DNA follows: TGTGCCAGCAGCTCCCGACAGGAAACTAATGAAAAACTGTTTTTT. Protein sequence: CASSSRQETNEKLFF.

The rearrangement uses TRBV14 and TRBJ2-3; 11 bases are a match to TRBD2. The germline CDR1 and CDR2 sequences are SGHDN and FVKESK. The V segment lost 4 bases and the J segment 3 bases; nucleotides outside the gene matches: 3. This CDR3 has 15 residues. Written as DNA, the CDR3 is TGTGCCAGCAGCCCGGGACTAGCGGTGACAGATACGCAGTATTTT. It specifies CASSPGLAVTDTQYF.

The V gene is TRBV10-3, the J gene TRBJ1-5; 10 bases line up with TRBD1. CDR1 ENHRY and CDR2 SYGVKD come from the germline V gene. The trim removed 3 bases at V and 5 bases at J, leaving 4 bases unmatched. The CDR3 extends over 15 amino acids. The CDR3 loop is CAISERQGAHQPQHF. For the CDR3, the DNA is TGTGCCATCAGTGAAAGACAGGGGGCCCATCAGCCCCAGCATTTT.

This clone was observed once. The V gene is TRBV2, the J gene TRBJ1-1; D is possibly TRBD1 (5 bases). From germline, CDR1 is SNHLY and CDR2 FYNNEI. There are 15 residues in the CDR3. Trimming removed 3 bases at V and 4 bases at J, with 15 bases between. CDR3: CASSEGPRAATEAFF. DNA for the CDR3: TGTGCCAGCAGTGAGGGACCGAGGGCGGCCACTGAAGCTTTCTTT.

The chain joins TRBV7-6 to TRBJ1-5; D is perhaps TRBD1 (5 bases). Germline V lookup: CDR1 SGHVS, CDR2 FNYEAQ. V was clipped by 2 bases and J by 4 bases, with 9 bases between them. CDR3 length equals 14 residues. This CDR3 reads CASSLFAGNQPQHF. The CDR3 coding sequence is TGTGCCAGCAGCTTATTTGCAGGGAATCAGCCCCAGCATTTT. The variable domain in full, with the rest retrieved from reference TRBV7-6 and TRBJ1-5, is GAGVSQSPRYKVTKRGQDVALRCDPISGHVSLYWYRQALGQGPEFLTYFNYEAQQDKSGLPNDRFSAERPEGSISTLTIQRTEQRDSAMYRCASSLFAGNQPQHFGDGTRLSIL.

The chain links TRBV19 to TRBJ1-5, with no clear D. The CDR3 has 12 residues. V lost 8 bases to trimming and J lost 7 bases, with 12 bases between them. CDR1 and CDR2 (germline): LNHDA, SQIVND (reference sequence). The CDR3 region is CASGERDQPQHF. For the CDR3, the DNA is TGTGCCAGTGGGGAGCGAGACCAGCCCCAGCATTTT.

This chain joins TRBV7-9 and TRBJ2-2; D unresolved. The germline V gene has CDR1 SEHNR and CDR2 FQNEAQ (reference sequence). Trimming removed 5 bases from V and 2 bases from J, with 12 bases in between. The CDR3 is made up of 15 amino acids. CDR3 in DNA: TGTGCCAGCAGCCCCCCCGGTCCTAACACCGGGGAGCTGTTTTTT. It codes for CASSPPGPNTGELFF.

The V gene is TRBV11-2, the J gene TRBJ2-4; TRBD2 might be the D (5 bases). The CDR3 contains 17 residues. Trimming removed 4 bases from V and 0 bases from J, with 16 bases in between. Looked up from germline, CDR1 is SGHAT and CDR2 is FQNNGV. CDR3 nucleotides: TGTGCCAGCAGCTCCAACACCGGGGTACTAGCCAAAAACATTCAGTACTTC. This encodes CASSSNTGVLAKNIQYF.

The genes are TRBV24-1 and TRBJ2-1; tentatively, D is TRBD2 (6 bases). Germline loops: CDR1 KGHDR, CDR2 SFDVKD. With 4 bases removed from V and 1 base from J, the gap between germline ends came to 10 bases. The CDR3 consists of 15 residues. The CDR3 DNA reads as TGTGCCACCAGTGACCCGGGAGTATCCTACAATGAGCAGTTCTTC. It codes for CATSDPGVSYNEQFF.

This chain links TRBV27 with TRBJ1-2; possible D gene TRBD1, 5 bases. CDR3 length: 13 residues. The V end lost 9 bases, the J end lost 4 bases, and 15 bases lay between the germline ends. Germline values: CDR1 MNHEY, CDR2 SMNVEV (reference sequence). The CDR3 DNA follows: TGTGCCAGTTACACAGGACGGGCCTATGGCTACACCTTC. It yields the protein CASYTGRAYGYTF.

The chain joins TRBV10-1 to TRBJ1-1; maybe TRBD1 (5 bases). Deletions cut 4 bases from V and 5 bases from J, with 11 bases between. From germline, CDR1 is WNHNN and CDR2 SYGVQD (reference sequence). This CDR3 is 13 amino acids long. This CDR3 reads CASSGGGRTEAFF. In DNA form, the CDR3 reads TGCGCCAGCAGTGGGGGCGGCCGGACTGAAGCTTTCTTT.